These 25 T cell receptor beta chains came from one sample sequenced in a study of cytomegalovirus exposure and HLA in healthy donors. This PCR relied on a set of 60 Vbeta primers and 13 Jbeta primers. The table came from immunoSEQ multiplex PCR; TCRdb's copy has only in-frame clones and leaves some out. The profile shows about 120,000 clones, 79% of them singletons. Material for sequencing was PBMCs. The receptors were sampled from a woman aged 18 to 35 in good health and CMV-seropositive.

The chain joins TRBV7-8 to TRBJ2-5; D may be TRBD2 (5 bases). The J call may be mistaken, given a closer DNA end match to TRBJ2-7. Per germline, CDR1 SGHVS and CDR2 FQNEAQ. CDR3 length: 14 amino acids. The CDR3 spells CASSLRAGNYEQYF. Written as DNA, the CDR3 is TGTGCCAGCAGCTTGCGGGCTGGGAACTACGAGCAGTACTTC.

The chain links TRBV6-5 to TRBJ2-7; a possible D gene is TRBD1 (6 bases). The V gene lost 6 bases and the J gene lost 2 bases, with 11 bases spanning the gap. The CDR3 covers 13 residues. Germline values: CDR1 MNHEY, CDR2 SVGAGI. The CDR3 loop reads CASRETGAYEQYF. The CDR3 nucleotides are TGTGCCAGCAGAGAGACAGGAGCCTACGAGCAGTACTTC.

The rearrangement uses TRBV6-5 and TRBJ2-5; D unclear. In germline, CDR1 is MNHEY, CDR2 SVGAGI. V lost 0 bases to trimming and J lost 9 bases, with 11 bases between them. The CDR3 is made up of 13 amino acids. The DNA of the CDR3 is TGTGCCAGCAGTTACTCAAAAACCGCGCCCCAGTACTTC. The encoded protein is CASSYSKTAPQYF.

Comment on this clone: The junction differs from germline at one of its ends, possibly a read error. The J gene is TRBJ1-3, the V gene TRBV9; the D is unclear. The V gene's germline CDR1 is SGDLS and CDR2 YYNGEE. The CDR3 spans 15 residues. DNA of the CDR3: TGTGCCGGCAGCGTAGGAGGGTCCTGGGGAAACACCATATATTTT. This codes for CAGSVGGSWGNTIYF.

A few counts support this clone. This sequence joins TRBV4-2 and TRBJ2-7, with D possibly being TRBD1 (7 bases). The germline CDR1 and CDR2 sequences are LGHNA and YNFKEQ. V lost 3 bases to trimming and J lost 7 bases, with 19 bases between them. The CDR3 spans 15 residues. As DNA, the CDR3 is TGTGCCAGCAGCCATTTAGCGGAGGGGGCGGGAGAGCAGTACTTC. It is translated as CASSHLAEGAGEQYF.

The sample holds one count of this clone. J is TRBJ2-7 and V is TRBV19; the D gene is possibly TRBD1 (6 bases). Trimming removed 5 bases from V and 1 base from J, with 9 bases in between. CDR3 length: 13 amino acids. Germline V CDR1 and CDR2: LNHDA, SQIVND (reference sequence). CDR3 DNA: TGTGCCAGTAGTGGGGACAAATCCTACGAGCAGTACTTC. Its translation is CASSGDKSYEQYF.

In its sample, this clone was seen a few times. V and J are TRBV27 and TRBJ2-7; D is perhaps TRBD1 (5 bases). The germline CDR1 and CDR2 sequences are MNHEY and SMNVEV (reference sequence). The CDR3 sequence is 14 residues long. The V gene lost 4 bases and the J gene lost 6 bases, with 16 bases spanning the gap. Written as DNA, the CDR3 is TGTGCCAGCAGTTCCTACCAGGGAACCCTCGAGCAGTACTTC. Translation gives CASSSYQGTLEQYF.

This clone was counted only a few times. CDR3 amino acids: CASPSVGSRGSAFF. The CDR3 DNA sequence: TGTGCCAGCCCATCAGTTGGGAGTAGGGGGTCGGCTTTCTTT. The genes are TRBV5-8 and TRBJ1-1; D perhaps matches TRBD1 (6 bases). CDR3 length equals 14 residues. Germline CDR1 SGHTS, CDR2 YDEGEE. V lost 7 bases, J lost 11 bases, and 24 bases lay in between.

The chain joins TRBV6-1 to TRBJ2-7; perhaps TRBD1 as D (6 bases). V lost 5 bases to trimming and J lost 5 bases, with 16 bases between them. The CDR3 consists of 14 residues. Germline V gene sequence: CDR1 MNHNS, CDR2 SASEGT. The CDR3 sequence: CASSLQGYIDEQYF. In DNA form, the CDR3 reads TGTGCCAGCAGTCTACAGGGTTATATTGACGAGCAGTACTTC.

The chain is built from TRBV5-1 and TRBJ1-1; D gene unclear. The CDR3 is 12 amino acids. CDR1 SGHRS and CDR2 YFSETQ come from the germline V gene. Trimming took off 3 bases at V and 1 base at J, with 4 bases between the two ends. In DNA, the CDR3 is TGCGCCAGCAGCTCATGGAACACTGAAGCTTTCTTT. Protein: CASSSWNTEAFF. Full variable domain (rest looked up from reference TRBV5-1 and TRBJ1-1): KAGVTQTPRYLIKTRGQQVTLSCSPISGHRSVSWYQQTPGQGLQFLFEYFSETQRNKGNFPGRFSGRQFSNSRSEMNVSTLELGDSALYLCASSSWNTEAFFGQGTRLTVV.

The chain has TRBV10-3 and TRBJ1-2; 10 bases align to TRBD1. J lost 5 bases, V lost 4 bases, and 4 bases had no gene match. There are 14 residues in the CDR3. Looked up from germline, CDR1 is ENHRY and CDR2 is SYGVKD. CDR3 nucleotides: TGTGCCATCAGTGGCCGGGACAGGGGTTATGGCTACACCTTC. It is translated as CAISGRDRGYGYTF.

The chain joins TRBV19 to TRBJ2-2; perhaps TRBD1 as D (5 bases). V was clipped by 3 bases and J by 4 bases, with 9 bases between them. The CDR3 totals 14 residues. Germline lookup yields CDR1 LNHDA and CDR2 SQIVND (reference sequence). CDR3: CASSIQGFTGELFF. The CDR3 bases are TGTGCCAGTAGTATCCAGGGCTTCACCGGGGAGCTGTTTTTT.

The genes are TRBV30 and TRBJ1-1; no clear D. Germline values: CDR1 GTSNPN, CDR2 SVGIG (reference sequence). The CDR3 is made up of 13 amino acids. V was clipped by 3 bases and J by 1 base, with 9 bases between them. In DNA form, the CDR3 reads TGTGCCTGGAGCGTCCGAGGGAACACTGAAGCTTTCTTT. This gives the protein CAWSVRGNTEAFF.

The gene calls are TRBV9 and TRBJ1-2, with D possibly matching TRBD1 (6 bases). The length of the CDR3 is 15 residues. Germline CDR1 reads SGDLS; CDR2 reads YYNGEE. The V and J ends lost 4 bases and 5 bases respectively, with 18 bases between them. The CDR3: CASSPTSGDIYGYTF. The CDR3 nucleotides are TGTGCCAGCAGCCCAACGTCAGGGGATATTTATGGCTACACCTTC.

In its sample, this clone was seen a few times. The rearrangement joins TRBV7-3 to TRBJ2-3; D remains ambiguous. CDR3 length equals 13 residues. V was trimmed by 4 bases and J by 1 base, leaving 6 bases between them. Germline V lookup: CDR1 SGHTA, CDR2 FQGTGA. In nucleotides, the CDR3 is TGTGCCAGCAGCTCCACAGGCACAGATACGCAGTATTTT. It codes for CASSSTGTDTQYF. The full variable domain, with the rest looked up from reference TRBV7-3 and TRBJ2-3, is GAGVSQTPSNKVTEKGKYVELRCDPISGHTALYWYRQSLGQGPEFLIYFQGTGAADDSGLPNDRFFAVRPEGSVSTLKIQRTERGDSAVYLCASSSTGTDTQYFGPGTRLTVL.

The chain has TRBV5-4 and TRBJ2-7, with TRBD2 matching 11 bases. Losses at the gene ends were 0 bases for V and 2 bases for J; bases not matched to a gene: 4. This CDR3 spans 16 amino acids. Germline CDR1 is SGHNT and CDR2 is YYREEE (reference sequence). This chain's CDR3 is CASSLGLAGGTYEQYF. CDR3 nucleotide sequence: TGTGCCAGCAGCTTGGGGCTAGCGGGAGGTACCTACGAGCAGTACTTC.

This clone was picked up a small number of times. J is TRBJ1-1 and V is TRBV5-5; the D is unclear. Trimming removed 5 bases at V and 2 bases at J, with 13 bases between. There are 14 residues in the CDR3. Germline CDR1 reads SGHKS; CDR2 reads YYEKEE (reference sequence). The CDR3, as DNA: TGTGCCAGCAGGCGTCGGACGGGAAACACTGAAGCTTTCTTT. Translated: CASRRRTGNTEAFF.

The chain carries TRBV21-1 and TRBJ1-1; the table calls TRBD1, which could not be checked here. TRBV21-1 is a pseudogene. The CDR3 length is 17 residues. The CDR3 region has the DNA TGTGCCAGCAGCGAAGACAACAGAAGAATATCGAACACTGAAGCTTTCTTT. Translated: CASSEDNRRISNTEAFF.

V usage is TRBV6-1 and J usage is TRBJ1-2; the match to TRBD1 covers 7 bases. This CDR3 is 13 amino acids long. CDR1 and CDR2 (germline): MNHNS, SASEGT. V lost 8 bases to trimming and J lost 4 bases; unmatched junction nucleotides: 7. CDR3 residues: CASLGQLLYGYTF. In DNA, the CDR3 is TGTGCCAGCCTGGGACAGCTCCTCTATGGCTACACCTTC.

The J gene is TRBJ1-5, the V gene TRBV6-1; D call uncertain. The germline V and J ends were trimmed by 4 bases and 2 bases, with 21 bases remaining between them. The germline CDR1 and CDR2 sequences are MNHNS and SASEGT. This CDR3 has 18 amino acids. The CDR3 here is CASSVGLTPIPGNQPQHF. The DNA for the CDR3 is TGTGCCAGCAGTGTTGGACTGACCCCGATCCCTGGCAATCAGCCCCAGCATTTT.

The V and J genes are TRBV6-1 and TRBJ1-1; the D gene is possibly TRBD1 (5 bases). Germline-derived CDR1 and CDR2 are MNHNS and SASEGT. V lost 5 bases to trimming and J lost 5 bases, with 12 bases between them. The length of the CDR3 is 13 residues. The CDR3 DNA sequence: TGTGCCAGCAGTCCCTTTGGGGGGACTGAAGCTTTCTTT. This translates into CASSPFGGTEAFF.

This clone was observed once. The chain is built from TRBV28 and TRBJ2-5; a possible D gene is TRBD2 (6 bases). Per germline, CDR1 MDHEN and CDR2 SYDVKM. This CDR3 has 14 amino acids. V lost 6 bases and J lost 1, with 12 bases in between. As DNA, the CDR3 is TGTGCCAGCAGCCGGGCGGGGCCCCAAGAGACCCAGTACTTC. It codes for CASSRAGPQETQYF. Full variable domain (missing parts from reference TRBV28 and TRBJ2-5): DVKVTQSSRYLVKRTGEKVFLECVQDMDHENMFWYRQDPGLGLRLIYFSYDVKMKEKGDIPEGYSVSREKKERFSLILESASTNQTSMYLCASSRAGPQETQYFGPGTRLLVL.

The V gene is TRBV10-3, the J gene TRBJ1-2; D not certain. Germline V lookup: CDR1 ENHRY, CDR2 SYGVKD. The CDR3 runs to 13 residues. The V end lost 2 bases, the J end lost 0 bases, and 4 bases lay between the germline ends. The chain's CDR3 is CAISEVTNYGYTF. The DNA for the CDR3 is TGTGCCATCAGTGAGGTTACTAACTATGGCTACACCTTC.

The chain combines TRBV5-1 with TRBJ2-3; TRBD2 matches at 9 bases. CDR1 and CDR2 from the germline V gene are SGHRS and YFSETQ. The ends lost 4 bases at V and 2 bases at J; junction bases unmatched: 8. CDR3 length: 16 amino acids. As DNA, the CDR3 is TGCGCCAGCAGCATCACCGGGACTAGCAACACAGATACGCAGTATTTT. Residues: CASSITGTSNTDTQYF. Using reference TRBV5-1 and TRBJ2-3 for the parts outside the CDR3, the full variable domain is KAGVTQTPRYLIKTRGQQVTLSCSPISGHRSVSWYQQTPGQGLQFLFEYFSETQRNKGNFPGRFSGRQFSNSRSEMNVSTLELGDSALYLCASSITGTSNTDTQYFGPGTRLTVL.

The CDR3 region is CASSEPSGRTGVDEQFF. The CDR3 region has the DNA TGTGCCAGCAGCGAACCTAGCGGGAGGACCGGGGTTGATGAGCAGTTCTTC. The chain combines TRBV21-1 with TRBJ2-1; the tabulated D call, TRBD2, remains unverified against the DNA. TRBV21-1 constitutes a pseudogene. This CDR3 comprises 17 residues.